This is a list of T cell receptor beta chains from one sample in a study of blood T cell repertoires in COVID-19. Repertoires were generated with immunoSEQ multiplex PCR, while TCRdb's copy carries only in-frame clones and drops some. The data show more than 200,000 clones, with 70% to 90% seen just once and 1.5% to 2% held by the top ten. The source material was PBMCs or T cells enriched from blood (not recorded which). The source is a woman aged 50 to 65 who had recovered from COVID-19. Both conserved end residues are part of each CDR3. Not all rows give a size; the values are once, few, many and, for expanded clones, a class.

j_gene,abundance,v_gene,CDR3aa
TRBJ2-1,few,TRBV19,CASSGTSGSLQQFF
TRBJ1-6,NA,TRBV5-8,CASSPGTGANSPLHF
TRBJ2-2,NA,TRBV2,CASSRLQNTGELFF
TRBJ2-2,NA,TRBV28,CASSQDRVNTGELFF
TRBJ1-4,many,TRBV28,CASSSGLANEKLFF
TRBJ2-2,NA,TRBV9,CASSRRQINTGELFF
TRBJ1-3,NA,TRBV12-3/TRBV12-4,CASTLKQGNTIYF
TRBJ2-3,once,TRBV9,CASSVVGYSGETTDTQYF
TRBJ2-7,NA,TRBV25-1,CASREDRGYEQYF
TRBJ2-3,NA,TRBV29-1,CSVAREWNTQYF
TRBJ2-7,NA,TRBV13,CASTRFREGRNEQYF
TRBJ2-6,NA,TRBV6-1,CASSDRGAPFSGANVLTF
TRBJ2-2,NA,TRBV30,CAWSLAGGRFTGELFF
TRBJ2-2,NA,TRBV12-3/TRBV12-4,CAIPVGGELFF
TRBJ2-5,NA,TRBV10-3,CAISEGAPTQYF
TRBJ2-3,few,TRBV2,CASSLHRGTDTQYF
TRBJ2-7,NA,TRBV6-1,CASSERPGLPYEQYF
TRBJ1-1,NA,TRBV3-1/TRBV3-2,CASSQGGTATEAFF
TRBJ2-3,once,TRBV6-5,CASRSKGGSRDTQYF
TRBJ2-1,NA,TRBV5-1,CASSLQTSGIEQFF
TRBJ2-2,NA,TRBV9,CASSSPGLHTGELFF
TRBJ1-1,NA,TRBV7-9,CASSPKDSAEAFF
TRBJ2-2,NA,TRBV15,CATSREQGYTGELFF
TRBJ2-3,NA,TRBV7-2,CASSFGASTDTQYF
TRBJ1-2,once,TRBV5-4,CASRTGNYGYTF
TRBJ1-5,NA,TRBV20-1,CSASNLYKYSNQPQHF
TRBJ1-5,NA,TRBV5-1,CASSLYVNQPQHF
TRBJ2-5,NA,TRBV19,CASSVRLAGFEETQYF
TRBJ2-1,NA,TRBV29-1,CSVESWQNNEQFF
TRBJ2-2,NA,TRBV11-3,CASSASSGDYTGELFF
TRBJ1-1,once,TRBV7-9,CASSLGIGGGTEAFF
TRBJ1-5,NA,TRBV28,CASSLFSGNQPQHF
TRBJ2-2,NA,TRBV27,CASRALAGWGGTGELFF
TRBJ2-7,NA,TRBV5-6,CASSLTEPPYEQYF
TRBJ1-3,few,TRBV20-1,CSARRGNTIYF
TRBJ1-5,few,TRBV27,CASSLVGGINQPQHF
TRBJ1-4,few,TRBV5-1,CASSLPGTLNEKLFF
TRBJ1-5,NA,TRBV6-5,CASSYRQTSNQPQHF
TRBJ1-2,NA,TRBV29-1,CSALLGQGYGYTF
TRBJ1-2,few,TRBV7-8,CASSHRRIDYGYTF
TRBJ1-4,NA,TRBV28,CASSGTDGSFF
TRBJ1-5,NA,TRBV20-1,CSASQGDTNQPQHF
TRBJ1-1,NA,TRBV28,CASSFYRLNTEAFF
TRBJ2-3,NA,TRBV2,CASRGDRGFGTQYF
TRBJ2-2,NA,TRBV30,CAWSTTANTGELFF
TRBJ1-5,few,TRBV5-5,CASSFAGNQPQHF
TRBJ1-5,NA,TRBV19,CASSITRDMYQPQHF
TRBJ2-3,NA,TRBV10-1,CASSAAGATDTQYF
TRBJ2-5,NA,TRBV10-3,CAIRSDREGETQYF
TRBJ1-6,NA,TRBV28,CASSFMGGDAYNSPLHF
TRBJ1-2,NA,TRBV28,CASSLTSSRDGYTF
TRBJ1-2,NA,TRBV6-5,CASSYAAGTGVYTF
TRBJ1-6,NA,TRBV6-5,CASSWDSSYNSPLHF
TRBJ1-2,NA,TRBV28,CASSLGQFYGYTF
TRBJ1-2,NA,TRBV4-3,CASSQEEGGRYGYTF
TRBJ1-1,NA,TRBV5-1,CASSLAAGAVIDEAFF
TRBJ2-5,NA,TRBV6-2/TRBV6-3,CASSSGQGSQETQYF
TRBJ1-1,NA,TRBV7-8,CASSMRQGDNTEAFF
TRBJ2-7,NA,TRBV2,CASSVGTSGKGEQYF
TRBJ1-1,NA,TRBV30,CAWGTTETMNTEAFF